These 4 T cell receptor beta chains were sequenced from one sample in a study of T cells in women clearing cervical HPV infection (dated by TCRdb to between 2018 and 2020). Libraries were made using the immunoSEQ multiplex PCR assay. The clones in this table, taken by TCRdb from immuneACCESS, are in-frame only. Not every clone is retained; where verified, under half of the shortfall comes from an unresolved V gene, and the cause of the rest is unknown. This specimen's table enumerates around 30,000 clones. The top ten hold approximately 22% of the sample. What was sequenced was blood buffy coat. The receptors here all came from a woman aged 18 to 75 with a cervical HPV16 infection that either progressed to CIN3+ or cleared (not recorded which).

Judged by frequency, this clone is medium-sized. Read sequence stops 3 residues before the CDR3 end, and the germline J gene provides the missing end. The chain combines TRBV19 with TRBJ2-3, with 10 bases fitting TRBD2. The CDR3 totals 15 residues. CDR1 LNHDA and CDR2 SQIVND come from the germline V gene (reference sequence). V was clipped by 3 bases and J by 0 bases; unmatched bases: 0. The sequenced CDR3 bases are TGTGCCAGTAGTATGACTAGCGGGAGCACAGATACG. Encoded protein: CASSMTSGSTDT. Given in full, the CDR3 is CASSMTSGSTDTQYF.

Worth noting for this clone: Sequencing ends 3 residues short of the CDR3 end; the germline J gene provides the rest. The chain combines TRBV18 with TRBJ2-4; 10 bases map to TRBD1. Germline loops: CDR1 KGHSH, CDR2 LQKENI. The CDR3 is made up of 15 amino acids. CDR3 DNA (partial): TGTGCCAGCTCGAAGACAGGGGGCGCGGACTATGGT. Translated: CASSKTGGADYG. The whole CDR3 sequence is CASSKTGGADYGQYF.

A word on this clone: The read ends 3 residues shy of where the CDR3 ends; the end is completed using the germline J gene. The chain uses TRBV20-1 and TRBJ1-1; D unclear. V lost 3 bases and J 3 bases, leaving 14 bases between the germline ends. This CDR3 contains 14 residues. Germline V CDR1 and CDR2: DFQATT, SNEGSKA (reference sequence). This CDR3 reads CSASGSRSYTEAFF. Partial CDR3 DNA: TGCAGTGCTAGTGGTTCACGGTCCTACACTGAA.

On this clone: The CDR3 end lies 3 residues beyond the end of the read and is filled in from the germline J gene. This chain uses TRBV18 with TRBJ1-2; 7 bases map to TRBD1. Germline lookup yields CDR1 KGHSH and CDR2 LQKENI. The CDR3 consists of 15 residues. CDR3 amino acids: CASSPSQGTPDTYTF. The DNA read from the CDR3 is TGTGCCAGCTCACCTTCACAGGGGACCCCAGATACC.